Included here is one TCR beta chain sequence, with context. The antigen is unknown. The CDR3 totals 15 residues. Germline trimming cut 4 bases from V and 1 base from J; bases unmatched to any gene: 4. Looked up from germline, CDR1 is MNHNS and CDR2 is SASEGT. The record originates from a study of T-cell memory formation after mild COVID-19. Findings and limits, study-wide: Pre-infection memory held some responding clones, suggesting pre-existing cross-reactive T cells responded. Mainly CM and EM harbored the contracting CD4+ clones; mainly EMRA harbored the CD8+ ones. Clones that got smaller from day 15 to 85 had even CD4/CD8, while clones growing later tipped toward CD4+.

Constant-segment primers served in 5'RACE that generated TCR alpha and TCR beta cDNA libraries bearing sample barcodes and UMIs. TCRdb re-called the 5' RACE reads through MiXCR, storing one row per CDR3 protein. The profile shows roughly 550,000 distinct CDR3 sequences, over 20% of them singletons. The sequence was obtained from an adult woman who had mild COVID-19 (a few samples of this study predate the infection). Cell type and time point are not known. The sequencing input was PBMCs or a T cell subset sorted from them (not recorded which). This rearrangement joins TRBV6-1 to TRBJ2-3; 8 bases match TRBD1. CDR3 sequence reads: CASSAGTGGTDTQYF. The CDR3 nucleotides read TGTGCCAGCAGTGCAGGGACAGGCGGCACAGATACGCAGTATTTT.